The TCR beta chain described here comes from a study of blood T cell repertoires in COVID-19. Background on the study: Sites in the United States, Italy and Spain provided acute and convalescent COVID-19 samples. PBMCs, B-cell-depleted T cells, or T cells were the source of the cDNA or gDNA that made up the material.

The CDR3 is 15 amino acids. Germline V gives CDR1 SGDLS, CDR2 YYNGEE. Trimming took 7 bases from V and 5 from J; bases not matched to a gene: 10. In the original workflow: Amplifying reference gene primers gave estimates of nucleated cell counts. The repertoire was sequenced with immunoSEQ multiplex PCR; TCRdb's copy has only in-frame clones and lacks some. For V, J and clone size, that table is used; D and trimming come from the DNA. The repertoire holds about 42,000 clones, with over 80% as singletons. The sample taken for sequencing was peripheral blood. The chain recombines TRBV9 with TRBJ2-2, with TRBD2 identical over 8 bases. The sequence came from a man between 50 and 59 years old with active COVID-19. This CDR3 is CASSREGTGTGELFF. For the CDR3, the DNA is TGTGCCAGCTCCCGGGAGGGGACCGGGACCGGGGAGCTGTTTTTT.